The clone carrying this T cell receptor beta chain was counted only a few times. Its target is unknown. The data stem from a study of CD8+ T cells in alopecia areata. cDNA prepared by RNA extraction and subsequent reverse transcription served as the template for sequencing. The repertoire was sequenced with immunoSEQ multiplex PCR; TCRdb's copy has only in-frame clones and lacks some. This sample has roughly 120,000 clones; less than 80% occur once, and the top ten carry around 2.7%. The germline gives CDR1 SGHDN, CDR2 FVKESK. CDR3 length: 12 residues. V lost 1 base, J lost 7 bases, and 6 bases lay in between. Study-level points and caveats: Lesional scalp, especially alopecia totalis/universalis, showed higher clonality than normal scalp.

This receptor was taken from a human donor in good health. Sample: CD4+ T cells sorted from blood. The rearrangement uses TRBV14 and TRBJ2-3; D not resolved. The CDR3 sequence is CASSQVEYTQYF. CDR3 in DNA: TGTGCCAGCAGCCAAGTGGAGTATACGCAGTATTTT.